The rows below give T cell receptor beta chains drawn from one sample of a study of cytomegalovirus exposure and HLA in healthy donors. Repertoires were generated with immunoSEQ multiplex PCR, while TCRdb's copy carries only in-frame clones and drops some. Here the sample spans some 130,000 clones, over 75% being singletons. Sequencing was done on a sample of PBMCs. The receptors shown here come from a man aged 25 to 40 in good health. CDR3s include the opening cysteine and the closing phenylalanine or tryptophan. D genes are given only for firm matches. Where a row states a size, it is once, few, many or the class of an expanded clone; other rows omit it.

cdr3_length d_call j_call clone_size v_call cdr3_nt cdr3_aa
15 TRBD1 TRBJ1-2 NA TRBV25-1 TGTGCCAGCAGTGAAGGGAACAGGGGATCTTATGGCTACACCTTC CASSEGNRGSYGYTF
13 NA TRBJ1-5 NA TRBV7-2 TGTGCCAGCAGCTTAACCTACCGTTCGCCCCAGCATTTT CASSLTYRSPQHF
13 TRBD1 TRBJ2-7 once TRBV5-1 TGCGCCAGCAGCTTAATGGACAGGGACGAGCAGTACTTC CASSLMDRDEQYF
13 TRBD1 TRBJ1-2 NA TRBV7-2 TGTGCCAGCAGCCCCCGGGACAGGGATGGCTACACCTTC CASSPRDRDGYTF
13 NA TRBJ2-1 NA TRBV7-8 TGTGCCAGCAGCTTAGGAGGGAGGAATGAGCAGTTCTTC CASSLGGRNEQFF
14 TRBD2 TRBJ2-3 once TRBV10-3 TGTGCCATCAGTGAAAGCGGGACTACAGATACGCAGTATTTT CAISESGTTDTQYF
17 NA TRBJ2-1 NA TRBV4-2 TGTGCCAGCAGACACACCGGCGGCGGGACTGGTTACAATGAGCAGTTCTTC CASRHTGGGTGYNEQFF
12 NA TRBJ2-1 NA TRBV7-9 TGTTCCAGCAGCAGACTTGACAATGAGCAGTTCTTC CSSSRLDNEQFF
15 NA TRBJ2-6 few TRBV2 TGTGCCAGCAGAAATGGGGGGACTGGGGCCAACGTCCTGACTTTC CASRNGGTGANVLTF
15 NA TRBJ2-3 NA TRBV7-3 TGTGCCAGCAGCTTAGTAGACAGCTCCACAGATACGCAGTATTTT CASSLVDSSTDTQYF
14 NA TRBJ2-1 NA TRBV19 TGTGCCAGTAGTCCGGACTCGGCCTACAATGAGCAGTTCTTC CASSPDSAYNEQFF
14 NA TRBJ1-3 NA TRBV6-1 TGTGCCAGCACTAACAGGGTCTCTGGAAACACCATATATTTT CASTNRVSGNTIYF
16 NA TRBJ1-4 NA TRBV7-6 TGTGCCAGCAGCTTAGGGCAGGGGCTGGGAAATGAAAAACTGTTTTTT CASSLGQGLGNEKLFF
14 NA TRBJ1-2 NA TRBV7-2 TGTGCCAGCAGCTTAGTAGCAGGGGACTATGGCTACACCTTC CASSLVAGDYGYTF
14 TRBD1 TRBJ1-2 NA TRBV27 TGTGCCAGCAGGGGGGACAGAGGTTTCTATGGCTACACCTTC CASRGDRGFYGYTF
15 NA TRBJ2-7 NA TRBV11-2 TGTGCCAGCAGCTTAGACCCCCGGCGGGATTACGAGCAGTACTTC CASSLDPRRDYEQYF
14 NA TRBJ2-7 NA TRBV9 TGTGCCAGCAGCACCGGGGGAGGGGGAGGCGAGCAGTACTTC CASSTGGGGGEQYF
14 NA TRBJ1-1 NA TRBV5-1 TGCGCCAGCAGCTTGGCGGGGGGAAACACTGAAGCTTTCTTT CASSLAGGNTEAFF
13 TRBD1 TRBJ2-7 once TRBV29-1 TGCAGCACCGGGACAGGGTTCTACACAATGCAGTACTTC CSTGTGFYTMQYF
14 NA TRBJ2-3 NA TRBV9 TGTGCCAGCACCCTATCGGAGTGGACAGATACGCAGTATTTT CASTLSEWTDTQYF
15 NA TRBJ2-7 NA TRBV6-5 TGTGCCAGCAGTTACTCTACAGTAACCACCTACGAGCAGTACTTC CASSYSTVTTYEQYF
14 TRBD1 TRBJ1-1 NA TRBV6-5 TGTGCCAGCAGGAAGACAGGGGGGTACACTGAAGCTTTCTTT CASRKTGGYTEAFF
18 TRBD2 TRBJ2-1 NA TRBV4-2 TGTGCCAGCAGCCACCGAATGACGACTAGCGGGAGTTACAATGAGCAGTTCTTC CASSHRMTTSGSYNEQFF
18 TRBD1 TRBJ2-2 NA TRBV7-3 TGTGCCAGCAGCTTCCCGATGGGGGACAGCTATAACACCGGGGAGCTGTTTTTT CASSFPMGDSYNTGELFF
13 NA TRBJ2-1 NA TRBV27 TGTGCCAGCAGTTTAAAAGGGGCCAATGAGCAGTTCTTC CASSLKGANEQFF
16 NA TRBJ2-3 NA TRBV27 TGTGCCAGCAGGGGTCCAGGACAGCCCAACCCAGATACGCAGTATTTT CASRGPGQPNPDTQYF
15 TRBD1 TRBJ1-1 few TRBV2 TGTGCCAGCACCAGGGACAGGGGGCGCGGTACTGAAGCTTTCTTT CASTRDRGRGTEAFF
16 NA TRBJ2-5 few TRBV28 TGTGCCAGCCATGCTGCCCTTGGCAGGGTAGGAGAGACCCAGTACTTC CASHAALGRVGETQYF
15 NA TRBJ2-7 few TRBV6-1 TGTGCCAGCAGCGAAGCGGAGCGGAGCAAATACGAGCAGTACTTC CASSEAERSKYEQYF